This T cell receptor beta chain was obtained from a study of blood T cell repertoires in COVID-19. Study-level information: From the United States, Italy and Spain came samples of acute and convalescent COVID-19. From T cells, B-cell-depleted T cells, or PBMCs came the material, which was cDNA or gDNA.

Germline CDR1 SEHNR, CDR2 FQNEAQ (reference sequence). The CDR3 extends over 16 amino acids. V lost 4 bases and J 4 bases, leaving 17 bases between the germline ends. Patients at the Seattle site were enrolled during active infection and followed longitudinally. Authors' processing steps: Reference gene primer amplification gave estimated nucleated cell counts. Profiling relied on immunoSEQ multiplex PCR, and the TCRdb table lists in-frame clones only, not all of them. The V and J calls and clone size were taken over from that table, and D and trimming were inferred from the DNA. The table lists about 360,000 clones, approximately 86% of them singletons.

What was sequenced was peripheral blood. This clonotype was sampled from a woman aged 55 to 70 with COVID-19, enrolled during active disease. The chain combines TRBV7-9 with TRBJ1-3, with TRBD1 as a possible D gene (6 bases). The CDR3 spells CASSSETGKGGNTIYF. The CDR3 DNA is TGTGCCAGCAGCTCTGAAACAGGGAAGGGGGGAAACACCATATATTTT.